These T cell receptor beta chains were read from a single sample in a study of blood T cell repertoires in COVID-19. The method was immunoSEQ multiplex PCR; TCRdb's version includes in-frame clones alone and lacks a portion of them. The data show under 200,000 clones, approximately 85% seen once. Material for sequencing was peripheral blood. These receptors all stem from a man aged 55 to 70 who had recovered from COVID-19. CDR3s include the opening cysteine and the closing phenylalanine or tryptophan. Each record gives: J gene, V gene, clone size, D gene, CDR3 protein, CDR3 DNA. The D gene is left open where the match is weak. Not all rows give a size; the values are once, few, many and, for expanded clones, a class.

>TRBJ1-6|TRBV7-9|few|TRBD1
CASSKRDRGRNSPLHF
TGTGCCAGCAGCAAGCGGGACAGGGGGCGGAATTCACCCCTCCACTTT
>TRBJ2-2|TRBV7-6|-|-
CASSLRQGGTGELFF
TGTGCCAGCAGCTTACGTCAGGGAGGCACCGGGGAGCTGTTTTTT
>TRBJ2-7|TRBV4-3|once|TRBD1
CASSQDDPGQGISYEQYF
TGCGCCAGCAGCCAAGATGATCCGGGACAGGGGATCTCCTACGAGCAGTACTTC
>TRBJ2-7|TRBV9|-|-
CASSVESRPSYEQYF
TGTGCCAGCAGCGTAGAGTCCAGGCCCTCCTACGAGCAGTACTTC
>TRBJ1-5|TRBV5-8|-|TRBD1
CASSRQGGQPQHF
TGTGCCAGCAGCCGACAGGGTGGTCAGCCCCAGCATTTT
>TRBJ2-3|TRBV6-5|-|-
CASTKTASWTDTQYF
TGTGCCAGCACAAAGACAGCCTCGTGGACAGATACGCAGTATTTT
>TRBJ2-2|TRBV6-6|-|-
CASILQAGNTGELFF
TGTGCCAGCATCCTCCAAGCGGGGAACACCGGGGAGCTGTTTTTT
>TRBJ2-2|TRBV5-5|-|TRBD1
CASSFRQGAAGELFF
TGTGCCAGCAGCTTTCGGCAGGGGGCCGCCGGGGAGCTGTTTTTT
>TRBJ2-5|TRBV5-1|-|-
CASSLAILGTQYF
TGCGCCAGCAGCTTGGCAATTCTAGGGACCCAGTACTTC
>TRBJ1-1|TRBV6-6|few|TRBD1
CASRLTGDGATEAFF
TGTGCCAGCAGGCTTACAGGGGATGGGGCCACTGAAGCTTTCTTT
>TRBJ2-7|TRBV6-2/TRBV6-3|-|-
CASSYRLQNYEQYF
TGTGCCAGCAGTTACCGTCTTCAGAATTACGAGCAGTACTTC
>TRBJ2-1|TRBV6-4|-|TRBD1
CASSDRAGDRGNDEQFF
TGTGCCAGCAGTGATCGCGCAGGGGACAGGGGCAACGATGAGCAGTTCTTC
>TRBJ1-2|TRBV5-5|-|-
CASSFQGHYGYTF
TGTGCCAGCAGCTTCCAGGGTCACTATGGCTACACCTTC
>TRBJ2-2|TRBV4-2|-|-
CASSQGRRTGELFF
TGTGCCAGCAGCCAAGGCAGGCGCACCGGGGAGCTGTTTTTT
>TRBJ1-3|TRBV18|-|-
CASCPGLGNTIYF
TGTGCCAGCTGCCCGGGTCTTGGAAACACCATATATTTT
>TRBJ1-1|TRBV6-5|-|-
CASSYWESTEAFF
TGTGCCAGCAGTTATTGGGAGTCCACTGAAGCTTTCTTT
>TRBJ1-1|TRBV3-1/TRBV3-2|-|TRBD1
CASSKGQGARETEAFF
TGTGCCAGCAGCAAAGGACAGGGGGCAAGGGAGACTGAAGCTTTCTTT
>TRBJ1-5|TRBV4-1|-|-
CASSQEEGFGPQHF
TGCGCCAGCAGCCAAGAAGAGGGATTCGGGCCCCAGCATTTT
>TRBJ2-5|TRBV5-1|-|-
CASSLRETQYF
TGCGCCAGCAGCCTGCGGGAGACCCAGTACTTC
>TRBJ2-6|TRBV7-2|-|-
CAKSVGANVLTF
TGTGCCAAATCGGTTGGGGCCAACGTCCTGACTTTC
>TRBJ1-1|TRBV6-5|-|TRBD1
CASSYIGQGQTEAFF
TGTGCCAGCAGTTACATCGGACAGGGTCAGACTGAAGCTTTCTTT
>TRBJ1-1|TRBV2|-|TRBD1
CASSQQGTEAFF
TGTGCCAGCAGTCAACAGGGGACTGAAGCTTTCTTT
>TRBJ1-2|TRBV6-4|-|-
CASSREQGEIDGYTF
TGTGCCAGCAGCCGAGAACAGGGAGAGATAGATGGCTACACCTTC
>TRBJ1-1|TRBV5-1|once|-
CASSSRGENTEAFF
TGCGCCAGCAGCTCCCGAGGTGAGAACACTGAAGCTTTCTTT
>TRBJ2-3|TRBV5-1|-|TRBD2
CASSFGLAGVADTQYF
TGCGCCAGCAGCTTCGGGCTAGCGGGGGTGGCAGATACGCAGTATTTT
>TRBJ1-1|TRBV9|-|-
CASSPRAGDTTEAFF
TGTGCCAGCAGCCCCCGGGCCGGGGATACCACTGAAGCTTTCTTT
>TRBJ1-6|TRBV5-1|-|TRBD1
CASSLDGQGPHNSPLHF
TGCGCCAGCAGCTTGGATGGACAGGGGCCCCACAATTCACCCCTCCACTTT
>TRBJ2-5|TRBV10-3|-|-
CAISANRETQYF
TGTGCCATCAGTGCCAACCGGGAGACCCAGTACTTC
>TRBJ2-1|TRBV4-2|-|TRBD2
CASSQNAETSDRKFF
TGTGCCAGCAGCCAAAATGCCGAAACTAGCGATAGGAAGTTCTTC
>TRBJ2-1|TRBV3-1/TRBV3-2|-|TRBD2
CASSQDKAGGRHNEQFF
TGTGCCAGCAGCCAAGATAAGGCGGGGGGTAGACACAATGAGCAGTTCTTC
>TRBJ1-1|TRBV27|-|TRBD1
CASSSPPRGREAFF
TGTGCCAGCAGTTCCCCCCCCAGGGGGCGAGAAGCTTTCTTT
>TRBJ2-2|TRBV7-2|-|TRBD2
CASRLRGVNTGELFF
TGTGCCAGCAGGTTACGGGGGGTGAACACCGGGGAGCTGTTTTTT